This T cell receptor (beta chain) was profiled in a study of OX40 agonist ivuxolimab in advanced cancers. Looking at the study overall: The eligibility criteria allowed prior anti-PD-1, anti-PD-L1 or anti-CTLA-4 therapy, and about 40% had some.

Produced via immunoSEQ multiplex PCR; TCRdb's table is partial and in-frame only. The sample holds more than 55,000 clones, 70% to 90% seen once. Patients were excluded for autoimmune disease history or systemic immunosuppression. The clonotype comes from an adult with an advanced solid tumor such as melanoma, head and neck, liver or kidney cancer. Sample: CD4+ or CD8+ T cells sorted from blood, taken in a trial of the OX40 agonist ivuxolimab.

CDR3 nucleotide sequence: TGTGCCAGCTCACCATTAACACCCGGGACCGGGGAGCTGTTTTTT. It is translated as CASSPLTPGTGELFF. The chain has TRBV18 and TRBJ2-2; no definite D call. This CDR3 has 15 residues. Trimming took off 2 bases at V and 5 bases at J, with 12 bases between the two ends. CDR1 KGHSH and CDR2 LQKENI come from the germline V gene.